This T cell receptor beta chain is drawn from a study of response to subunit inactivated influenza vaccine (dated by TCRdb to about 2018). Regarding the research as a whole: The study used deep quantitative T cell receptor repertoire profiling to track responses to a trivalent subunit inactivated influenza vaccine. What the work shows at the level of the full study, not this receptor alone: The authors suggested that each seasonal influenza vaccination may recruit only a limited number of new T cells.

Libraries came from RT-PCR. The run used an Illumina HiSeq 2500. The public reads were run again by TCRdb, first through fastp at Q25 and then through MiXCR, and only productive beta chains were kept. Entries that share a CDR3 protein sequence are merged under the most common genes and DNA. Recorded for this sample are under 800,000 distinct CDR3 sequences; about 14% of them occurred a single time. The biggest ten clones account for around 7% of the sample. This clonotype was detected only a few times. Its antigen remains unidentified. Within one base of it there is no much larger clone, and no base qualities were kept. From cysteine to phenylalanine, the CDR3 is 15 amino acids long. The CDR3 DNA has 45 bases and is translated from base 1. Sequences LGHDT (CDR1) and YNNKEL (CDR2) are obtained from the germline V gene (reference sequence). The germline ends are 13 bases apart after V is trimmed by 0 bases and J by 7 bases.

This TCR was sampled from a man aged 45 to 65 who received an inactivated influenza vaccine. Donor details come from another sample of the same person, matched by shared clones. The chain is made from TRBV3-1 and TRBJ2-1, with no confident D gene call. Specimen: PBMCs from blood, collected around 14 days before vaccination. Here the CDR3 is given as CASSQEGLDRNEQFF. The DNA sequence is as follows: TGTGCCAGCAGCCAAGAAGGTTTGGATAGGAATGAGCAGTTCTTC.